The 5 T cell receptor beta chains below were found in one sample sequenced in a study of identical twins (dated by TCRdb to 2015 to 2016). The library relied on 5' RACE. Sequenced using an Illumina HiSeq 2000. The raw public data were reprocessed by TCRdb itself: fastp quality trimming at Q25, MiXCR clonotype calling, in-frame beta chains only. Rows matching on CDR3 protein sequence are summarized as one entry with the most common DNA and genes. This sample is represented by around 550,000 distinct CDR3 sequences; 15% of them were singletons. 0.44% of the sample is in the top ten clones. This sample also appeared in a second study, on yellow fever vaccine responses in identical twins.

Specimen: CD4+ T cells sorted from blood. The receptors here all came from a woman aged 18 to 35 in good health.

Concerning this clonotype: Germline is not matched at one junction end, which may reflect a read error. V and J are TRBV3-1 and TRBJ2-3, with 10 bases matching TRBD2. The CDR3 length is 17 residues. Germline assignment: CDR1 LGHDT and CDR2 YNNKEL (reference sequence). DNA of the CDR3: TGTGCCACCAGCCAAGGAAAAGGGACTAGCGGCACAGATACGCAGTATTTT. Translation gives CATSQGKGTSGTDTQYF.

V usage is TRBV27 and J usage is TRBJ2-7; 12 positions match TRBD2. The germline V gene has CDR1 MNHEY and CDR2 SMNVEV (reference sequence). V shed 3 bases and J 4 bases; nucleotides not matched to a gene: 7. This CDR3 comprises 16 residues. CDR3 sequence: CASSFSRLAGVYEQYF. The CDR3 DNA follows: TGTGCCAGCAGTTTCTCTAGACTAGCGGGAGTTTACGAGCAGTACTTC.

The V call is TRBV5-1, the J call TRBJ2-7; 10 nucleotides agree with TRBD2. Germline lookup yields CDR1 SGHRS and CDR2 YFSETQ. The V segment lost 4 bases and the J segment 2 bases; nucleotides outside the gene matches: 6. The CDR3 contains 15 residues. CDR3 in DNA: TGCGCCAGCAGCCCCGGACTAGCGGCGACCTACGAGCAGTACGTC. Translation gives CASSPGLAATYEQYV.

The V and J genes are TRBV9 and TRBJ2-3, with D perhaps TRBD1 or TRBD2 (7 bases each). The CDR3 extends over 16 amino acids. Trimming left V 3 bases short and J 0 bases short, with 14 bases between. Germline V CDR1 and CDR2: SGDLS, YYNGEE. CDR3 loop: CASSAQGGGSTDTQYF. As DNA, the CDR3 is TGTGCCAGCAGCGCCCAGGGGGGAGGGAGCACAGATACGCAGTATTTT.

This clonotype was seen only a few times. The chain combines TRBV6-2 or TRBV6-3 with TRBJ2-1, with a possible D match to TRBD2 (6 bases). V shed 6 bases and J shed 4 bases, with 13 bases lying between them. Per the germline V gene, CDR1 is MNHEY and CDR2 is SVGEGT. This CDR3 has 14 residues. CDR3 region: CASSTSSGYNEQFF. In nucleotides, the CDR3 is TGTGCCAGCAGCACCTCCAGCGGGTACAATGAGCAGTTCTTC.